These T cell receptor beta chains were read from a single sample in a study of T cells in Graves' hyperthyroidism and ophthalmopathy. TCRdb called the multiplex PCR reads again in MiXCR, with one record for every CDR3 protein. The table shows hundreds of thousands of distinct CDR3 sequences, with roughly 46% occurring only once. Source material: peripheral blood or thyroid tissue (not recorded which). The receptors were sampled from an adult man with Graves' disease, either hyperthyroidism or ophthalmopathy (not recorded which). Both conserved end residues are part of each CDR3. The order of the fields is CDR3 length, clone size, V gene, J gene, D gene, CDR3 DNA, CDR3 protein. A D gene is named only where the DNA matches it firmly. Some rows have no size entry. The others give once, few or many, or a class for an expanded clone.

>15|many|TRBV7-9|TRBJ1-2|NA
TGTGCCAGCAGCTCCCCTTACGGAGGGTCGGATGGCTACACCTTC
CASSSPYGGSDGYTF
>14|NA|TRBV20-1|TRBJ1-2|NA
TGCAGTGCTAGAGATTTTAGAGTAAACTATGGCTACACCTTC
CSARDFRVNYGYTF
>18|NA|TRBV7-2|TRBJ1-1|NA
TGCGCCAGCAGCCAAGTCCCAGGACGGGGGGGTTTGAACACTGAAGCTTTCTTT
CASSQVPGRGGLNTEAFF
>13|many|TRBV20-1|TRBJ1-1|TRBD1
TGCAGTGCTAGGGGGGACAGGAACACTGAAGCTTTCTTT
CSARGDRNTEAFF
>14|NA|TRBV6-1|TRBJ1-2|NA
TGTGCCAGCAGTCTAACAGACAGAGCCTATGGCTACACCTTC
CASSLTDRAYGYTF
>14|NA|TRBV19|TRBJ1-1|TRBD1
TGTGCCAGTAGTCCGCCCAGGGGGCGGAATAAAGCTTTCTTT
CASSPPRGRNKAFF
>15|many|TRBV7-9|TRBJ2-5|NA
TGTGCCAGCAGCACCCCGAGATTGAAAGGGGAGACCCAGTACTTC
CASSTPRLKGETQYF
>17|NA|TRBV2|TRBJ1-5|TRBD1
TGTGCCAGCAGTGAAGGTTTAGGGGGCCTTAGCAATCAGCCCCAGCATTTT
CASSEGLGGLSNQPQHF
>14|once|TRBV2|TRBJ2-2|NA
TGTGCCAGCAGCTCGGAGGCAGGGATCGGTGAGCTGTTTTTT
CASSSEAGIGELFF
>12|NA|TRBV20-1|TRBJ1-1|TRBD1
TGCAGTGCAGCACAGGGGGAAGGTGAAGCTTTCTTT
CSAAQGEGEAFF
>15|NA|TRBV20-1|TRBJ2-5|NA
TGCAGTGCTAGCCGGGAACTAAGCGGTCCAGAGACCCAGTACTTC
CSASRELSGPETQYF
>15|NA|TRBV9|TRBJ1-6|NA
TGTGCCAGCAGCGTAGGTATGAGTGCTAATTCACCCCTCCACTTT
CASSVGMSANSPLHF
>13|NA|TRBV25-1|TRBJ1-1|TRBD1
TGTGCCAGCAGAGAGGGGACAGACACTGAAGCTTTCTTT
CASREGTDTEAFF
>15|few|TRBV2|TRBJ1-4|NA
TGTGCCAGCGGCAGGGAGGGGGACCTTAATGAAAAACTGTTTTTT
CASGREGDLNEKLFF
>16|many|TRBV24-1|TRBJ1-4|NA
TGTGCCACCAGTGATTTGCATTGGGGGGCGTTCGGAAAACTGTTTTTT
CATSDLHWGAFGKLFF
>16|NA|TRBV10-1|TRBJ1-5|TRBD1
TGCGCCAGCAGTGCTCCGGGACAGGGGATGATTCAGCCCCAGCATTTT
CASSAPGQGMIQPQHF
>14|many|TRBV5-1|TRBJ1-1|NA
TGTGCCAGCAGCTTACGGGGGGGGAACACTGAAGCTTTCTTT
CASSLRGGNTEAFF
>14|NA|TRBV7-6|TRBJ1-1|NA
TGTGCCAGCAGCCCCGAGTATACGAACACTGAAGCTTTCTTT
CASSPEYTNTEAFF
>15|NA|TRBV6-5|TRBJ1-3|NA
TGTGCCAGCAGTTACTCGACAGGATCCGGAAACACCATATATTTT
CASSYSTGSGNTIYF
>15|NA|TRBV2|TRBJ1-3|NA
TGTGCCAGCAGTGACGAGGAAGAGACTGGAAACACCATATATTTT
CASSDEEETGNTIYF
>13|NA|TRBV6-5|TRBJ2-7|TRBD1
TGTGCCAGCTGTGGGGACAGCTTCTACGAGCAGTACTTC
CASCGDSFYEQYF
>13|NA|TRBV20-1|TRBJ2-5|TRBD2
TGCAGTGCTTCGGCTAGCGGGAGGGAGACCCAGTACTTC
CSASASGRETQYF
>14|NA|TRBV7-9|TRBJ2-2|NA
TGTGCCAGCAGAAGACAAGCGAACACCGGGGAGCTGTTTTTT
CASRRQANTGELFF
>14|NA|TRBV29-1|TRBJ2-7|TRBD2
TGCAGCGCCCATCTAGCGGGGTCGTCCTACGAGCAGTACTTC
CSAHLAGSSYEQYF
>15|many|TRBV7-9|TRBJ2-7|TRBD1
TGTGCCAGCAGCTCGACAGGGTCGGGTAGCTACGAGCAGTACTTC
CASSSTGSGSYEQYF
>17|NA|TRBV5-5|TRBJ1-6|TRBD1
TGTGCCAGCAGCTCTCGACAGGGGCGCTTTAGCAATTCACCCCTCCACTTT
CASSSRQGRFSNSPLHF
>14|NA|TRBV20-1|TRBJ1-2|TRBD1
TGCAGTGCCAGCAGCGGACAGGGAGACTATGGCTACACCTTC
CSASSGQGDYGYTF
>9|NA|TRBV29-1|TRBJ1-1|NA
TGCAGCGATCGGACTGAAGCTTTCTTT
CSDRTEAFF
>14|NA|TRBV7-9|TRBJ1-5|NA
TGTGCCAGCAGCTTAGACAGTCCTTATCAGCCCCGGCATTTT
CASSLDSPYQPRHF